These 14 T cell receptor beta chains originate from one sample sequenced in a study of T-cell memory formation after mild COVID-19. TCRdb processed the 5' RACE reads anew with MiXCR; each CDR3 protein has one entry. The sample yields about 190,000 distinct CDR3 sequences, about 20% seen once. Sequencing was carried out using PBMCs or a T cell subset sorted from them (not recorded which). The origin of the receptors is an adult woman who had mild COVID-19 (a few samples of this study predate the infection). Cell type and time point are not known.

This clonotype was picked up many times. The CDR3 DNA reads as TGTGCCAGCGGTTGGGCGGGATTCAATGAGCAGTTCTTC. Residues: CASGWAGFNEQFF. V gene TRBV7-9 combines with J gene TRBJ2-1; a weak D match, TRBD2 (6 bases). CDR1 and CDR2 from the germline V gene are SEHNR and FQNEAQ (reference sequence). V lost 8 bases to trimming and J lost 6 bases, with 14 bases between them. The CDR3 extends over 13 amino acids. The full variable domain, its missing parts supplied by reference TRBV7-9 and TRBJ2-1, is DTGVSQNPRHKITKRGQNVTFRCDPISEHNRLYWYRQTLGQGPEFLTYFQNEAQLEKSRLLSDRFSAERPKGSFSTLEIQRTEQGDSAMYLCASGWAGFNEQFFGPGTRLTVL.

The genes are TRBV4-3 and TRBJ2-3; D unclear. Between the trimmed V and J ends, which lost 0 bases and 4 bases, there was a span of 11 bases. Germline values: CDR1 LGHNA, CDR2 YSLEER. The CDR3 contains 15 residues. CDR3 coding DNA: TGCGCCAGCAGCCAAGATATTAGGCAGTCAGATACGCAGTATTTT. Translating gives CASSQDIRQSDTQYF.

This clonotype was recorded many times. This rearrangement joins TRBV7-9 to TRBJ2-7; D gene unclear. Trimming left V 5 bases short and J 6 bases short, with 11 bases between. There are 12 residues in the CDR3. The germline V gene encodes CDR1 SEHNR and CDR2 FQNEAQ (reference sequence). CDR3 nucleotides: TGTGCCAGCAGCCGGCCCCTTTCCGAGCAGTACTTC. Amino acids: CASSRPLSEQYF.

This clonotype was recorded many times. The chain uses TRBV7-9 and TRBJ2-7; D is uncertain. CDR1 and CDR2 (germline): SEHNR, FQNEAQ (reference sequence). V gave up 2 bases and J gave up 7 bases, with 6 bases separating them. The CDR3 runs to 11 residues. In nucleotides, the CDR3 is TGTGCCAGCAGCTTAAGGGCTGAGCAGTACTTC. Encoded protein: CASSLRAEQYF.

The table lists this clonotype with many counts. This chain links TRBV7-9 with TRBJ2-7, with 7 positions matching TRBD2. This CDR3 contains 15 residues. With V trimmed by 5 bases and J by 2 bases, 9 bases remained unmatched. Germline V gene sequence: CDR1 SEHNR, CDR2 FQNEAQ (reference sequence). The CDR3, as DNA: TGTGCCAGCAGCCCAGCGGGGTTCCCTACCTACGAGCAGTACTTC. It translates to CASSPAGFPTYEQYF.

In this sample, this clonotype turned up a few times. This chain joins TRBV6-5 and TRBJ1-5, with unresolved D. This CDR3 comprises 15 residues. Per the germline V gene, CDR1 is MNHEY and CDR2 is SVGAGI. The V end was cut by 5 bases, the J end by 0 bases, with 11 bases between. CDR3 protein: CASSMDGYSNQPQHF. CDR3 nucleotides: TGTGCCAGCAGTATGGACGGTTATAGCAATCAGCCCCAGCATTTT.

The chain employs TRBV27 and TRBJ2-1; 10 bases align to TRBD2. The CDR3 loop spans 14 amino acids. Germline CDR1 MNHEY, CDR2 SMNVEV (reference sequence). J was trimmed by 6 bases and V by 7 bases; bases with no gene match: 6. CDR3 sequence reads: CASKTSGGVNEQFF. Written as DNA, the CDR3 is TGTGCCAGCAAAACGAGCGGGGGGGTCAATGAGCAGTTCTTC.

The rearrangement uses TRBV20-1 and TRBJ1-6; D remains unclear. Trimming cost V 6 bases and J 5 bases, with 8 bases left between them. CDR1 and CDR2 (germline): DFQATT, SNEGSKA (reference sequence). This CDR3 is 12 amino acids long. The CDR3 protein is CSARRHNSPLHF. CDR3 sequence (DNA): TGCAGTGCGAGAAGGCATAATTCACCCCTCCACTTT.

The rearrangement uses TRBV7-2 and TRBJ2-1; 8 bases are a match to TRBD1. V lost 1 base, J lost 7 bases, and 12 bases stayed unmatched. There are 17 residues in the CDR3. In germline, CDR1 is SGHTA, CDR2 FQGNSA. CDR3 region: CASSLGTGLRGRNEQFF. The CDR3 DNA is TGTGCCAGCAGCTTAGGGACAGGGCTCAGAGGTAGGAATGAGCAGTTCTTC. Full variable domain (remainder filled in from reference TRBV7-2 and TRBJ2-1): GAGVSQSPSNKVTEKGKDVELRCDPISGHTALYWYRQSLGQGLEFLIYFQGNSAPDKSGLPSDRFSAERTGGSVSTLTIQRTQQEDSAVYLCASSLGTGLRGRNEQFFGPGTRLTVL.

Many counts were recorded for this clonotype. The chain employs TRBV7-9 and TRBJ2-7; D is undetermined. This CDR3 is 13 amino acids long. Germline values: CDR1 SEHNR, CDR2 FQNEAQ (reference sequence). Deletions cut 5 bases from V and 3 bases from J, with 11 bases between. CDR3 DNA sequence: TGTGCCAGCAGCCCAAGAACCATCTACGAGCAGTACTTC. The encoded protein is CASSPRTIYEQYF.

J is TRBJ1-2 and V is TRBV9; 9 positions agree with TRBD1. This CDR3 contains 15 residues. V trimming: 2 bases; J trimming: 3 bases; junction bases outside the gene matches: 5. Germline CDR1 SGDLS, CDR2 YYNGEE. This chain's CDR3 is CASSVPGQGDYGYTF. In DNA, the CDR3 is TGTGCCAGCAGCGTCCCGGGACAGGGAGACTATGGCTACACCTTC.

This clonotype was picked up many times. The chain employs TRBV25-1 and TRBJ2-3, with a weak D call TRBD2 (5 bases). Germline lookup yields CDR1 MGHDK and CDR2 SYGVNS. The CDR3 has 14 amino acids. V was clipped by 4 bases and J by 2 bases, with 10 bases between them. The CDR3 sequence is CASSVASLTDTQYF. The CDR3 DNA is TGTGCCAGCAGTGTAGCTAGCCTCACAGATACGCAGTATTTT.

A few counts support this clonotype. The chain carries TRBV12-3 or TRBV12-4 and TRBJ2-7, with 7 bases aligning to TRBD1. After removal of 5 bases from V and 3 bases from J, the junction contained 10 bases not matched to a gene. This CDR3 is built from 15 residues. The CDR3 DNA sequence: TGTGCCAGCAGTCCCCTTGGGCAGGGGGACTACGAGCAGTACTTC. The encoded protein is CASSPLGQGDYEQYF.

CDR3 coding DNA: TGTGCCAGCAGCCAAGCGGGGGGAAGCTATGGCTACACCTTC. This gives the protein CASSQAGGSYGYTF. This chain connects TRBV3-1 to TRBJ1-2; D is perhaps TRBD1 (5 bases). Trimming pared 1 base from V and 4 bases from J, leaving 10 bases between. Germline assignment: CDR1 LGHDT and CDR2 YNNKEL (reference sequence). The CDR3 is made up of 14 amino acids.